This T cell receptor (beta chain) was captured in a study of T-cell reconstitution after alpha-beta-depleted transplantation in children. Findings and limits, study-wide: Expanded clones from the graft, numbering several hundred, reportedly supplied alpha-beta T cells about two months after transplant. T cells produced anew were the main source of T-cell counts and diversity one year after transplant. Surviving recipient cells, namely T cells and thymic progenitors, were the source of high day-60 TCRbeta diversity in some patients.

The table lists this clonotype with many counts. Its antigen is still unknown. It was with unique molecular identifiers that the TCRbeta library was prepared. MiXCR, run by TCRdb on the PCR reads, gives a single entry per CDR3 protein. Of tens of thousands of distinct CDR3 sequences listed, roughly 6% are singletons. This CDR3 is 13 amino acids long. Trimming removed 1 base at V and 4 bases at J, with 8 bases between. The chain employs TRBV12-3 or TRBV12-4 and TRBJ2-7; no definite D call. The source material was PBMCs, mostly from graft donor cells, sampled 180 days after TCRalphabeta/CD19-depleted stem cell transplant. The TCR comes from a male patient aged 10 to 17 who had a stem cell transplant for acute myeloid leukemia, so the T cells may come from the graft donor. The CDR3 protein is CASSLGDTYEQYF. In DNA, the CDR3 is TGTGCCAGCAGTTTAGGAGACACATACGAGCAGTACTTC.